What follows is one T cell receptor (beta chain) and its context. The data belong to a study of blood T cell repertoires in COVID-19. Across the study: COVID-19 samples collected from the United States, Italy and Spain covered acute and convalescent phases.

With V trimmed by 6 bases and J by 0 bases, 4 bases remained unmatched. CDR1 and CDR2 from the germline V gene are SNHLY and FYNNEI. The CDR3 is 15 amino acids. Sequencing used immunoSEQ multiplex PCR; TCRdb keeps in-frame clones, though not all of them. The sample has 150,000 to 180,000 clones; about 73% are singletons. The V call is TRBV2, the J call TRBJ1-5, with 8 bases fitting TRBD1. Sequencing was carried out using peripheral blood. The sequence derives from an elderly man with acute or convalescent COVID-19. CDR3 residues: CASRQGAGSNQPQHF. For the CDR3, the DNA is TGTGCCAGCAGGCAGGGGGCTGGTAGCAATCAGCCCCAGCATTTT.